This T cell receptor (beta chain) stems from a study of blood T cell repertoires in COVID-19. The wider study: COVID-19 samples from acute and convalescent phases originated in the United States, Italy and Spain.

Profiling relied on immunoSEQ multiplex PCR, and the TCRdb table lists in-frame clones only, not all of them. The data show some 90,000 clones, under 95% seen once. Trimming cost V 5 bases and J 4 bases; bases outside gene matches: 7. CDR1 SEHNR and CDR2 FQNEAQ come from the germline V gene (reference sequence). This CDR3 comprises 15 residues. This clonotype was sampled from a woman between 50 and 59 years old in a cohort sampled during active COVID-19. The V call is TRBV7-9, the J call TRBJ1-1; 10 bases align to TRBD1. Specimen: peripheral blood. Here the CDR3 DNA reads TGTGCCAGCAGCGGACGACAGGGGGCTTTCACTGAAGCTTTCTTT. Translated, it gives CASSGRQGAFTEAFF.